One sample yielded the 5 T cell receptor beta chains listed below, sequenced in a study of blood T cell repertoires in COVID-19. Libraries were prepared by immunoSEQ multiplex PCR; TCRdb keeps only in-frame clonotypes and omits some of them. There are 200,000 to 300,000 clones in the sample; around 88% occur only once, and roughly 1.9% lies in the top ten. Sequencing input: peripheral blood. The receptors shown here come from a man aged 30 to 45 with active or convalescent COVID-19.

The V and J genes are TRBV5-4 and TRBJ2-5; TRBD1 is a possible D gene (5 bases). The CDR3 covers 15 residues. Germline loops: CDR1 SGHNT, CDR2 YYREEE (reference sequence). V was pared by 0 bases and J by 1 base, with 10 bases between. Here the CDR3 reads CASSLELGPQETQYF. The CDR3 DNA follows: TGTGCCAGCAGCTTGGAGTTGGGGCCCCAAGAGACCCAGTACTTC.

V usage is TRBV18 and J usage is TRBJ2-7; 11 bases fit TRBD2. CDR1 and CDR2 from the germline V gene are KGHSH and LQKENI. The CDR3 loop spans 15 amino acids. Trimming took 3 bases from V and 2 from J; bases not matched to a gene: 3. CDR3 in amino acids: CASSPVSGGAYEQYF. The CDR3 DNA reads TGTGCCAGCTCACCTGTTAGCGGGGGGGCCTACGAGCAGTACTTC.

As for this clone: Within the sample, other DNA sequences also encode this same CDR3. The CDR3 DNA follows: TGCGCCAGCAGCCAAGATTTGTCGCAGCCCCAGCATTTT. It encodes CASSQDLSQPQHF. The rearrangement joins TRBV4-3 to TRBJ1-5, with D hard to call. Germline assignment: CDR1 LGHNA and CDR2 YSLEER. The V end lost 0 bases, the J end lost 7 bases, and 7 bases lay between the germline ends. The CDR3 extends over 13 amino acids.

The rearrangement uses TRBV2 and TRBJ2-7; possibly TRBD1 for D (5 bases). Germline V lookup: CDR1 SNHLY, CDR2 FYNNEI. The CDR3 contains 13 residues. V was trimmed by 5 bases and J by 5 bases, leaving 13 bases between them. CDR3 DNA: TGTGCCAGCAGTCGACAGAATTTGGACGAGCAGTACTTC. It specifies CASSRQNLDEQYF.

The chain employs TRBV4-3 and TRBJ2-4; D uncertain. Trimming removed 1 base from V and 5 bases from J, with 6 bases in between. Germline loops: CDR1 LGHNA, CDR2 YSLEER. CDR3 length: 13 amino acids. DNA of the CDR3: TGCGCCAGCAGCCAAGGACTTCAAAACATTCAGTACTTC. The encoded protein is CASSQGLQNIQYF.